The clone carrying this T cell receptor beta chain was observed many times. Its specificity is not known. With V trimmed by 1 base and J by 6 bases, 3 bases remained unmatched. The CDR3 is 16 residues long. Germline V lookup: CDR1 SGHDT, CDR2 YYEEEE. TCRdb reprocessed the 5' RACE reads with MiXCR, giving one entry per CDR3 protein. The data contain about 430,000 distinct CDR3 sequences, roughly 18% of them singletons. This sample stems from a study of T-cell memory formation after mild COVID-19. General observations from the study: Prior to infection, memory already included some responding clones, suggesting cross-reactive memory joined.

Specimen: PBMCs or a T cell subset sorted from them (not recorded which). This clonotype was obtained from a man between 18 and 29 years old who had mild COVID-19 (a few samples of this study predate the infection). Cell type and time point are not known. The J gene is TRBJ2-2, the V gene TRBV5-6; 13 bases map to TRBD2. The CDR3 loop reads CASSLLGLAGPGELFF. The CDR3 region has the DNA TGTGCCAGCAGCTTGCTGGGACTAGCGGGGCCCGGGGAGCTGTTTTTT.